One sample yielded the 22 T cell receptor beta chains listed below, sequenced in a study of beta chain features in type 1 diabetes. Broader study findings: In all four CD4+ subsets, TCRB CDR3 length was significantly, moderately reduced in type 1 diabetes.

These TCRs are of unknown antigen specificity. Expressed TCRB transcripts were sequenced because the entire RNA isolate underwent reverse transcription. Repertoires were generated with immunoSEQ multiplex PCR, while TCRdb's copy carries only in-frame clones and drops some. This sample has about 340,000 clones, with roughly 14% found just once. Material for sequencing was naive CD4+ T cells from blood. The receptors were sampled from a woman aged 18-29 years with type 1 diabetes.

This clone has just a few counts. The CDR3 is CASSLIADGSYEQYV. As DNA, the CDR3 is TGTGCCAGCAGCTTAATAGCGGATGGTTCCTACGAGCAGTACGTC. This chain joins TRBV11-2 and TRBJ2-7, with D perhaps matching TRBD2 (6 bases). Looked up from germline, CDR1 is SGHAT and CDR2 is FQNNGV. V was pared by 2 bases and J by 1 base, with 12 bases between. The CDR3 contains 15 residues.

This clone was detected a few times. The chain joins TRBV7-2 to TRBJ2-1; TRBD1 might be the D (5 bases). The V end was cut by 5 bases, the J end by 5 bases, with 16 bases between. The CDR3 extends over 15 amino acids. CDR1 and CDR2 (germline): SGHTA, FQGNSA. CDR3: CASSPRGASHNEQFF. CDR3 bases: TGTGCCAGCAGCCCTAGGGGCGCCTCGCACAATGAGCAGTTCTTC. The full variable domain, its missing parts supplied by reference TRBV7-2 and TRBJ2-1, is GAGVSQSPSNKVTEKGKDVELRCDPISGHTALYWYRQSLGQGLEFLIYFQGNSAPDKSGLPSDRFSAERTGGSVSTLTIQRTQQEDSAVYLCASSPRGASHNEQFFGPGTRLTVL.

Written as DNA, the CDR3 is TGTGCCAGCAGTTTGGTGGGGCTCGAGCAGTACTTC. Its translation is CASSLVGLEQYF. V usage is TRBV28 and J usage is TRBJ2-7, with D perhaps TRBD1 (5 bases). CDR1 is MDHEN, CDR2 SYDVKM, per germline. The CDR3 is 12 residues long. V lost 3 bases and J lost 6, with 9 bases in between.

The J gene is TRBJ2-1, the V gene TRBV28; 7 nucleotides line up with TRBD1. The CDR3 has 15 amino acids. After removal of 4 bases from V and 4 bases from J, the junction contained 7 bases not matched to a gene. CDR1 and CDR2 from the germline V gene are MDHEN and SYDVKM. This CDR3 is CASSSTGVQYNEQFF. CDR3 sequence (DNA): TGTGCCAGCAGTTCAACAGGGGTTCAGTACAATGAGCAGTTCTTC.

There are a few counts of this clone. The rearrangement uses TRBV18 and TRBJ2-2, with TRBD1 identical over 8 bases. CDR1 is KGHSH, CDR2 LQKENI, per germline. Trimming removed 1 base from V and 7 bases from J; junction bases left unmatched: 2. CDR3 length: 14 residues. The CDR3 DNA follows: TGTGCCAGCTCACCACGGACAGGGAACGGGGAGCTGTTTTTT. Amino acids: CASSPRTGNGELFF.

This clone has just a few counts. The rearrangement uses TRBV30 and TRBJ1-2, with unresolved D. CDR1 is GTSNPN, CDR2 SVGIG, per germline (reference sequence). This CDR3 has 11 residues. Trimming shortened V by 0 bases and J by 7 bases, and 6 bases separated the two germline ends. The CDR3 protein is CAWSVRSGYTF. CDR3 nucleotides: TGTGCCTGGAGTGTACGGAGTGGCTACACCTTC.

The genes are TRBV18 and TRBJ1-5; possible D gene TRBD1, 5 bases. Germline V gives CDR1 KGHSH, CDR2 LQKENI. The CDR3 length is 15 residues. V was cut by 4 bases and J by 5 bases, with 15 bases left in between. The CDR3 reads CASSLSRVAYQPQHF. For the CDR3, the DNA is TGTGCCAGCTCACTTAGCAGGGTTGCCTATCAGCCCCAGCATTTT.

V is TRBV30 and J is TRBJ1-5; D is perhaps TRBD1 (6 bases). This CDR3 is built from 14 residues. V dropped 4 bases and J dropped 7 bases, with 17 bases sitting between them. CDR1 and CDR2 (germline): GTSNPN, SVGIG (reference sequence). The CDR3 nucleotides are TGTGCCTGGAACCTACAGGGTTTAAGACAGCCCCAGCATTTT. Its protein is CAWNLQGLRQPQHF.

J is TRBJ2-5 and V is TRBV28; TRBD1 matches at 10 bases. V was pared by 9 bases and J by 2 bases, with 6 bases of the junction left unmatched. CDR3 length: 14 amino acids. CDR1 is MDHEN, CDR2 SYDVKM, per germline. The CDR3 nucleotides are TGTGCCAGTTCCCGGGACAGGGGTCAAGAGACCCAGTACTTC. It codes for CASSRDRGQETQYF. Supplemented by reference TRBV28 and TRBJ2-5, the full variable domain reads DVKVTQSSRYLVKRTGEKVFLECVQDMDHENMFWYRQDPGLGLRLIYFSYDVKMKEKGDIPEGYSVSREKKERFSLILESASTNQTSMYLCASSRDRGQETQYFGPGTRLLVL.

J is TRBJ2-7 and V is TRBV7-9; 7 nucleotides line up with TRBD2. The ends lost 4 bases at V and 3 bases at J; junction bases unmatched: 9. Germline assignment: CDR1 SEHNR and CDR2 FQNEAQ (reference sequence). The CDR3 consists of 15 residues. The CDR3 sequence is CASSSRRAGVYEQYF. The CDR3 nucleotides are TGTGCCAGCAGCTCCCGAAGGGCGGGAGTCTACGAGCAGTACTTC.

The gene calls are TRBV10-3 and TRBJ2-5; the D gene is possibly TRBD1 (6 bases). Trimming took off 5 bases at V and 1 base at J, with 8 bases between the two ends. The CDR3 totals 13 residues. Per germline, CDR1 ENHRY and CDR2 SYGVKD. DNA of the CDR3: TGTGCCATCAGTCGACAGGCCCAAGAGACCCAGTACTTC. It specifies CAISRQAQETQYF.

V and J are TRBV28 and TRBJ1-1, with 7 positions matching TRBD1. The CDR3 spans 13 residues. The junction had 1 base not matched to a gene; V was cut back by 2 bases and J by 4 bases. Germline V CDR1 and CDR2: MDHEN, SYDVKM. The CDR3 loop reads CASSLAGGTEAFF. The CDR3 region has the DNA TGTGCCAGCAGTTTAGCAGGGGGCACTGAAGCTTTCTTT.

This chain uses TRBV30 with TRBJ1-2; 8 bases line up with TRBD1. The CDR3 is 14 amino acids. Germline values: CDR1 GTSNPN, CDR2 SVGIG (reference sequence). With V trimmed by 2 bases and J by 4 bases, 6 bases remained unmatched. The CDR3 loop reads CAWSKQGESYGYTF. In DNA, the CDR3 is TGTGCCTGGAGTAAACAGGGGGAATCCTATGGCTACACCTTC. Supplemented by reference TRBV30 and TRBJ1-2, the full variable domain reads SQTIHQWPATLVQPVGSPLSLECTVEGTSNPNLYWYRQAAGRGLQLLFYSVGIGQISSEVPQNLSASRPQDRQFILSSKKLLLSDSGFYLCAWSKQGESYGYTFGSGTRLTVV.

The chain joins TRBV18 to TRBJ2-3; 9 bases agree with TRBD1. The CDR3 covers 18 residues. Germline CDR1 KGHSH, CDR2 LQKENI. V lost 0 bases and J lost 0; bases outside the gene matches: 7. The CDR3 region is CASSPPLGQGSSTDTQYF. In DNA form, the CDR3 reads TGTGCCAGCTCACCACCGTTGGGACAGGGTTCGAGCACAGATACGCAGTATTTT.

The chain links TRBV27 to TRBJ1-1; a weak D match, TRBD1 (6 bases). V shed 5 bases and J shed 5 bases, with 15 bases lying between them. This CDR3 spans 14 amino acids. Germline V gene data show CDR1 as MNHEY and CDR2 as SMNVEV (reference sequence). The chain's CDR3 is CASSIPGQMTEAFF. CDR3 nucleotides: TGTGCCAGCAGTATACCAGGACAGATGACTGAAGCTTTCTTT.

The V and J genes are TRBV4-1 and TRBJ2-3; 13 bases match TRBD2. This CDR3 region has 16 residues. CDR1 and CDR2 from the germline V gene are MGHRA and YSYEKL. Germline trimming cut 4 bases from V and 2 bases from J; bases unmatched to any gene: 3. The CDR3 coding sequence is TGCGCCAGCAGCCGAGGACTAGCGGGGGTCACAGATACGCAGTATTTT. Translating it yields CASSRGLAGVTDTQYF.

This chain joins TRBV5-8 and TRBJ2-1, with D uncertain. V was clipped by 0 bases and J by 2 bases, with 9 bases between them. This CDR3 has 15 amino acids. The V gene's germline CDR1 is SGHTS and CDR2 YDEGEE. CDR3 in amino acids: CASSLVGLAYNEQFF. DNA for the CDR3: TGTGCCAGCAGCTTGGTAGGCCTAGCCTACAATGAGCAGTTCTTC.

In its sample, this clone was seen a few times. The chain has TRBV18 and TRBJ2-1; 12 bases match TRBD2. Trimming cost V 3 bases and J 7 bases; bases outside gene matches: 13. The CDR3 has 18 residues. Looked up from germline, CDR1 is KGHSH and CDR2 is LQKENI. The CDR3 DNA follows: TGTGCCAGCTCACCCCCGTGGGGAACTAGCGGGAGGACAAATGAGCAGTTCTTC. It specifies CASSPPWGTSGRTNEQFF.

This clone was seen a few times. The J gene is TRBJ2-3, the V gene TRBV6-6, with D tentatively TRBD1 (6 bases). The V end lost 0 bases, the J end lost 2 bases, and 12 bases lay between the germline ends. Per germline, CDR1 MNHNY and CDR2 SVGAGI (reference sequence). This CDR3 has 16 amino acids. CDR3 in DNA: TGTGCCAGCAGTTACTCTGGCAGGGGCCTCACAGATACGCAGTATTTT. Protein sequence: CASSYSGRGLTDTQYF.

The genes are TRBV9 and TRBJ2-1, with TRBD2 identical over 9 bases. Germline CDR1 and CDR2: SGDLS and YYNGEE. V gave up 4 bases and J gave up 5 bases; unmatched junction bases: 22. The CDR3 consists of 20 residues. This CDR3 reads CASSSSSGTSPLSVHNEQFF. In DNA, the CDR3 is TGTGCCAGCAGCTCGAGCTCCGGGACTAGCCCCCTCAGCGTCCACAATGAGCAGTTCTTC.

This clone has a handful of counts. The CDR3 reads CASSLMGSYGYTF. CDR3 bases: TGTGCCAGCAGCTTAATGGGCTCATATGGCTACACCTTC. This chain links TRBV7-9 with TRBJ1-2; D uncertain. CDR3 length equals 13 residues. CDR1 is SEHNR and CDR2 is FQNEAQ in the germline V gene (reference sequence). V was clipped by 2 bases and J by 5 bases, with 9 bases between them. The entire variable domain, with the rest obtained from reference TRBV7-9 and TRBJ1-2, is as follows: DTGVSQNPRHKITKRGQNVTFRCDPISEHNRLYWYRQTLGQGPEFLTYFQNEAQLEKSRLLSDRFSAERPKGSFSTLEIQRTEQGDSAMYLCASSLMGSYGYTFGSGTRLTVV.

The rearrangement joins TRBV11-2 to TRBJ2-1; 8 bases match TRBD2. The CDR3 consists of 16 residues. V lost 3 bases, J lost 4 bases, and 8 bases stayed unmatched. The germline CDR1 and CDR2 sequences are SGHAT and FQNNGV. CDR3 amino acids: CASSFAQSGGYNEQFF. CDR3 nucleotide sequence: TGTGCCAGCAGCTTTGCTCAAAGCGGGGGATACAATGAGCAGTTCTTC.